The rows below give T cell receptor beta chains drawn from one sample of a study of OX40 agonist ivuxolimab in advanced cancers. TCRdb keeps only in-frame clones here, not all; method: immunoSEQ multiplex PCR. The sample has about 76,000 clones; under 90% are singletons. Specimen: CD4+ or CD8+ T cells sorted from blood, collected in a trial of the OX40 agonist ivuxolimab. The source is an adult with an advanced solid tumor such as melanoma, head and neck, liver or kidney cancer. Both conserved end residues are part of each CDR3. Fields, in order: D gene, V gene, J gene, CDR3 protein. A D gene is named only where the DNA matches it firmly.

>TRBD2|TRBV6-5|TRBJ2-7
CASSDGLAGDEQYF
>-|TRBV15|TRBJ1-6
CATSRGSAQGYNSPLHF
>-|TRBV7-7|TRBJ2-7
CASSAGTGRGEQYF
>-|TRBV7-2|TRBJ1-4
CASSLAAEKLFF
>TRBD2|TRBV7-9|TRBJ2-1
CASSASGGASDEQFF
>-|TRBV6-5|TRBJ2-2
CASSYSLYTGELFF
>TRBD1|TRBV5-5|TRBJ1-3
CASSRRTGETIYF
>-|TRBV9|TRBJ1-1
CASSFMTENTEAFF
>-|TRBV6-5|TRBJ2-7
CASSYSLYGSYEQYF
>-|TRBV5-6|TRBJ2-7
CASSSTYEQYF
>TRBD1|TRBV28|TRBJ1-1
CASSSPGGGLSEAFF
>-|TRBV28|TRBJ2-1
CASSSVADYYPRFGSYNEQFF
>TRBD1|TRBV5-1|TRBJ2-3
CASSLMRDRATDTQYF
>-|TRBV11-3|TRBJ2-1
CASSSNRGRRDEQFF
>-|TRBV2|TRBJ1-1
CASGESQGVTEAFF
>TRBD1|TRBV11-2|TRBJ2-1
CASSQDRGSYNEQFF
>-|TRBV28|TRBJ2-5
CASSLSRGGTQYF
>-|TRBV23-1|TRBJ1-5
CASSLCISNQPQHF
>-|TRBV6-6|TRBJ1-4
CASSYMGGLDEKLFF
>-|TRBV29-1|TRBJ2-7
CSVLRLGTASSYEQYF
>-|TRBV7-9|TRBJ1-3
CAGGNSGNTIYF
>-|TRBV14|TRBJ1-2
CASSRKGSAGWGYTF
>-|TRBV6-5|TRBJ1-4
CASSLTPGDEKLFF
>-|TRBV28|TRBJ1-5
CASSTLGAGDQPQHF
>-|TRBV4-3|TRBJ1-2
CASSQEGRDLDGYTF
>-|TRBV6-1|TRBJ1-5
CASSTGALLNQPQHF
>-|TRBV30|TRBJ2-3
CAWSPHGTDTQYF
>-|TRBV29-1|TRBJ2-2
CSYSRRGLQTGELFF
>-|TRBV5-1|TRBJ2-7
CASSPLGEGEQYF
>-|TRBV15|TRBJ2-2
CATSRERSAGELFF
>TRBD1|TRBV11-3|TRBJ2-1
CASSLWTGEDNEQFF
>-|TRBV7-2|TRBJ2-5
CASSFLFQVYQETQYF
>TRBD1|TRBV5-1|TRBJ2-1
CASTGDSPVDEQFF
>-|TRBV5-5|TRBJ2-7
CASSLSDYEQYF
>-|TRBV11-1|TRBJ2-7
CASSPRPSRVPEQYF
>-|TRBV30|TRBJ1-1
CAWSVQLGEAFF
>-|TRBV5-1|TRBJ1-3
CASSLGGQNSGNTIYF
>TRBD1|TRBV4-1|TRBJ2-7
CASSLSGTGIGEQYF
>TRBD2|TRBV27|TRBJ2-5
CASSSYSSKAGGWKTQYF
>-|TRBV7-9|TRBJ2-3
CASTPGDTQYF
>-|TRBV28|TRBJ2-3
CASGRSTDTQYF
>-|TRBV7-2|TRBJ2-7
CASSPVVGSYEQYF
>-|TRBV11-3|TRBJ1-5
CASSQNTPGEVDQPQHF
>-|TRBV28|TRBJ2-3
CASSRRKRTDTQYF
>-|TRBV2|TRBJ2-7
CATSGGGGSYEQYF
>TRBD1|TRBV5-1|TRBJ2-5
CASAGQGVGETQYF
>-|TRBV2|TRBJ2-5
CASRTPDGSQETQYF
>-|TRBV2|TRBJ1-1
CASSKGQGLGNTEAFF
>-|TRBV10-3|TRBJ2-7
CASSTGGGSYEQYF
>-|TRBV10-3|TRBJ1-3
CAIGRSSSGNTIYF
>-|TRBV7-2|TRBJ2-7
CASSLFGFFEQYF
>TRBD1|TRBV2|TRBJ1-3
CASSGQGVPGNTIYF
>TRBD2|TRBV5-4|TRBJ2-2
CASSGTSGGDTGELFF
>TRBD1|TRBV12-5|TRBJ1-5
CASGLAVTGGLNQPQHF
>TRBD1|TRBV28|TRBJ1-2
CASSPPGTEKGCTF